These T cell receptor beta chains were read from a single sample in a study of T-cell reconstitution after alpha-beta-depleted transplantation in children. TCRdb independently ran MiXCR on the PCR reads; one entry per CDR3 protein. Counted here are 700,000 to 950,000 distinct CDR3 sequences, approximately 15% occurring once; the ten biggest clones make up roughly 5%. The sample consisted of PBMCs, mostly from graft donor cells, taken 360 days after TCRalphabeta/CD19-depleted stem cell transplant. These receptors were taken from a male patient under 18 who had a stem cell transplant for acute lymphoblastic leukemia, so the T cells may come from the graft donor. The CDR3 runs from the conserved cysteine through the conserved F or W. The D gene is left open where the match is weak. The size entry is marked missing in some rows and otherwise reads once, few, many or a size class.

. | TRBJ2-2 | 17 | . | TRBV5-1 | CASSLEAGTANTGELFF | TGCGCCAGCAGCTTGGAAGCGGGGACAGCGAACACCGGGGAGCTGTTTTTT
TRBD2 | TRBJ2-1 | 15 | . | TRBV5-1 | CASSQQAGTYNEQFF | TGCGCCAGCAGTCAGCAAGCGGGGACCTACAATGAGCAGTTCTTC
TRBD1 | TRBJ2-1 | 17 | . | TRBV15 | CATRTGILTISYNEQFF | TGTGCCACCAGGACAGGGATCCTTACCATTTCCTACAATGAGCAGTTCTTC
. | TRBJ1-1 | 13 | many | TRBV20-1 | CSARDPPDSRAFF | TGCAGTGCTAGAGACCCCCCCGACTCAAGGGCTTTCTTT
TRBD2 | TRBJ2-7 | 21 | . | TRBV13 | CASSLVLVGPSGTSGSYEQYF | TGTGCCAGCAGCTTAGTGCTGGTGGGGCCTTCCGGGACTAGCGGGAGCTACGAGCAGTACTTC
. | TRBJ2-4 | 17 | . | TRBV29-1 | CSVEGMEGRGPKNIQYF | TGCAGCGTTGAAGGGATGGAAGGCAGGGGTCCCAAAAACATTCAGTACTTC
. | TRBJ2-7 | 14 | . | TRBV27 | CASTKQGYPYEQYF | TGTGCCAGCACCAAACAGGGTTATCCCTACGAGCAGTACTTC
TRBD1 | TRBJ2-7 | 15 | . | TRBV2 | CASSDPGQEYYEQYF | TGTGCCAGCAGCGATCCGGGACAGGAATACTACGAGCAGTACTTC
. | TRBJ2-7 | 13 | once | TRBV20-1 | CSASRGGGYEQYF | TGCAGTGCTAGCAGGGGAGGGGGCTACGAGCAGTACTTC
. | TRBJ1-1 | 13 | . | TRBV15 | CATSRVANTEAFF | TGTGCCACCAGCAGGGTGGCGAACACTGAAGCTTTCTTT
TRBD2 | TRBJ2-1 | 16 | few | TRBV12-3/TRBV12-4 | CASRDPTSGGYNEQFF | TGTGCCAGCAGGGATCCGACTAGCGGAGGTTACAATGAGCAGTTCTTC
. | TRBJ2-7 | 15 | . | TRBV4-1 | CASSPPLRGAYEQYF | TGCGCCAGCAGCCCTCCCCTGAGGGGAGCCTACGAGCAGTACTTC
TRBD2 | TRBJ2-5 | 15 | few | TRBV25-1 | CASSESGLAQETQYF | TGTGCCAGCAGTGAATCAGGACTAGCCCAAGAGACCCAGTACTTC
. | TRBJ1-2 | 13 | once | TRBV29-1 | CSVEDSQSYGYTF | TGCAGCGTTGAAGATAGCCAGTCCTATGGCTACACCTTC
. | TRBJ2-5 | 17 | few | TRBV13 | CASSLGQERMYQETQYF | TGTGCCAGCAGCTTAGGGCAAGAGCGGATGTACCAAGAGACCCAGTACTTC
TRBD2 | TRBJ2-5 | 17 | . | TRBV14 | CASSPLLAGSGAETQYF | TGTGCCAGCAGCCCACTCCTAGCGGGATCGGGGGCGGAGACCCAGTACTTC
. | TRBJ1-2 | 15 | many | TRBV5-1 | CASSLSQGVGYGYTF | TGCGCCAGCAGCTTGAGTCAGGGAGTCGGCTATGGCTACACCTTC
TRBD2 | TRBJ2-5 | 14 | many | TRBV5-1 | CASRGLAGVETQYF | TGCGCCAGCCGTGGACTAGCGGGAGTCGAGACCCAGTACTTC
. | TRBJ1-6 | 17 | few | TRBV12-3/TRBV12-4 | CASSFSGGPYHNSPLHF | TGTGCCAGCAGTTTCTCGGGGGGCCCATACCATAATTCACCCCTCCACTTT
TRBD2 | TRBJ2-7 | 16 | . | TRBV5-1 | CASSWMPGLADYEQYF | TGCGCCAGCAGCTGGATGCCGGGACTAGCGGACTACGAGCAGTACTTC
TRBD2 | TRBJ2-1 | 16 | few | TRBV7-3 | CASSLSGTSSYNEQFF | TGTGCCAGCAGCTTAAGTGGGACTAGCTCCTACAATGAGCAGTTCTTC
. | TRBJ2-3 | 13 | . | TRBV7-8 | CASSLGNHDTQYF | TGTGCCAGCAGCTTAGGTAATCACGATACGCAGTATTTT
. | TRBJ2-2 | 13 | few | TRBV29-1 | CSVPQGPGGELFF | TGCAGCGTTCCCCAGGGGCCGGGCGGGGAGCTGTTTTTT
. | TRBJ1-1 | 14 | few | TRBV12-3/TRBV12-4 | CASRPDGSNTEAFF | TGTGCCAGCAGGCCGGACGGATCGAACACTGAAGCTTTCTTT
TRBD2 | TRBJ2-2 | 16 | . | TRBV20-1 | CSAVETSGRSTGELFF | TGCAGTGCTGTGGAGACTAGCGGGAGATCCACCGGGGAGCTGTTTTTT
. | TRBJ2-7 | 13 | . | TRBV5-4 | CASSSGERVEQYF | TGTGCCAGCAGCTCCGGAGAAAGGGTCGAGCAGTACTTC
. | TRBJ1-6 | 14 | few | TRBV5-1 | CASSLGQDHSPLHF | TGCGCCAGCAGCTTGGGACAGGATCATTCACCCCTCCACTTT
. | TRBJ2-7 | 15 | few | TRBV20-1 | CSARAGWSIPYEQYF | TGCAGTGCTAGAGCTGGATGGAGCATCCCCTACGAGCAGTACTTC
TRBD2 | TRBJ2-2 | 17 | . | TRBV7-9 | CASSWTSGSGDTGELFF | TGTGCCAGCAGTTGGACTAGCGGGAGTGGCGACACCGGGGAGCTGTTTTTT
. | TRBJ2-1 | 16 | . | TRBV6-1 | CASSAFYRGTYNEQFF | TGTGCCAGCAGTGCCTTTTACCGGGGAACCTACAATGAGCAGTTCTTC
TRBD2 | TRBJ2-1 | 18 | few | TRBV4-1 | CASSQEGTSGSSYNEQFF | TGCGCCAGCAGCCAAGAGGGAACTAGCGGGAGCTCCTACAATGAGCAGTTCTTC
. | TRBJ2-5 | 17 | . | TRBV20-1 | CSALNRRAHPKQETQYF | TGCAGTGCCCTAAATCGGCGGGCCCACCCCAAGCAAGAGACCCAGTACTTC
. | TRBJ2-7 | 14 | . | TRBV27 | CASSFYGKGYEQYF | TGTGCCAGCAGTTTTTATGGGAAAGGCTACGAGCAGTACTTC
TRBD2 | TRBJ2-4 | 19 | few | TRBV7-2 | CASSLAQASGLLAKNIQYF | TGTGCCAGCAGCTTAGCGCAGGCTAGCGGACTCTTAGCCAAAAACATTCAGTACTTC
. | TRBJ2-1 | 16 | few | TRBV5-5 | CASSLPLGTSKNEQFF | TGTGCCAGCAGCCTCCCCTTAGGTACTAGCAAGAATGAGCAGTTCTTC
TRBD2 | TRBJ2-1 | 18 | . | TRBV4-2 | CASSQGASGASIDNEQFF | TGTGCCAGCAGCCAAGGGGCTAGCGGAGCCTCTATTGACAATGAGCAGTTCTTC
. | TRBJ2-1 | 13 | . | TRBV9 | CASSVDERVAEFF | TGTGCCAGCAGCGTAGATGAAAGGGTAGCTGAGTTCTTC
TRBD2 | TRBJ2-5 | 15 | . | TRBV11-2 | CASSSTSGRRETQYF | TGTGCCAGCAGCTCGACTAGCGGGAGGCGGGAGACCCAGTACTTC
TRBD2 | TRBJ2-7 | 16 | few | TRBV4-2 | CASSQELAGLSYEQYF | TGTGCCAGCAGCCAGGAACTAGCGGGGCTCTCCTACGAGCAGTACTTC
TRBD2 | TRBJ2-7 | 16 | many | TRBV27 | CASSLLTAGGTYEQYF | TGTGCCAGCAGTTTACTGACGGCGGGGGGGACCTACGAGCAGTACTTC
TRBD2 | TRBJ2-1 | 16 | . | TRBV5-1 | CASSLYSGTRSNEQFF | TGCGCCAGCAGCTTATATTCCGGGACTAGAAGCAATGAGCAGTTCTTC
TRBD2 | TRBJ2-5 | 14 | . | TRBV5-1 | CASSPGLATETQYF | TGCGCCAGCAGCCCAGGACTAGCAACAGAGACCCAGTACTTC
. | TRBJ2-2 | 15 | few | TRBV15 | CATSRDWGDTGELFF | TGTGCCACCAGCAGAGATTGGGGTGACACCGGGGAGCTGTTTTTT
TRBD1 | TRBJ2-4 | 15 | . | TRBV5-1 | CASSPQTGAEGIQYF | TGCGCCAGCAGCCCCCAGACAGGGGCGGAGGGCATTCAGTACTTC
TRBD2 | TRBJ2-1 | 15 | . | TRBV12-3/TRBV12-4 | CASSFPPLAGEEQFF | TGTGCCAGCAGTTTCCCCCCCCTAGCGGGAGAAGAGCAGTTCTTC
TRBD2 | TRBJ2-3 | 16 | many | TRBV10-3 | CAISEVAGGPRDTQYF | TGTGCCATCAGTGAGGTGGCGGGAGGGCCCAGGGATACGCAGTATTTT
. | TRBJ2-4 | 14 | few | TRBV20-1 | CSASVGVLLSIQYF | TGCAGTGCTAGTGTTGGGGTCCTATTAAGCATTCAGTACTTC
TRBD2 | TRBJ2-1 | 16 | many | TRBV5-1 | CASSPQAGGGYNEQFF | TGCGCCAGCAGCCCCCAGGCGGGAGGAGGGTACAATGAGCAGTTCTTC
TRBD2 | TRBJ2-7 | 14 | many | TRBV4-1 | CASSQVSGRGEQYF | TGCGCCAGCAGCCAAGTGTCGGGGAGGGGCGAGCAGTACTTC
. | TRBJ1-4 | 11 | . | TRBV2 | CASSERGVLFF | TGTGCCAGCAGTGAACGGGGGGTACTGTTTTTT